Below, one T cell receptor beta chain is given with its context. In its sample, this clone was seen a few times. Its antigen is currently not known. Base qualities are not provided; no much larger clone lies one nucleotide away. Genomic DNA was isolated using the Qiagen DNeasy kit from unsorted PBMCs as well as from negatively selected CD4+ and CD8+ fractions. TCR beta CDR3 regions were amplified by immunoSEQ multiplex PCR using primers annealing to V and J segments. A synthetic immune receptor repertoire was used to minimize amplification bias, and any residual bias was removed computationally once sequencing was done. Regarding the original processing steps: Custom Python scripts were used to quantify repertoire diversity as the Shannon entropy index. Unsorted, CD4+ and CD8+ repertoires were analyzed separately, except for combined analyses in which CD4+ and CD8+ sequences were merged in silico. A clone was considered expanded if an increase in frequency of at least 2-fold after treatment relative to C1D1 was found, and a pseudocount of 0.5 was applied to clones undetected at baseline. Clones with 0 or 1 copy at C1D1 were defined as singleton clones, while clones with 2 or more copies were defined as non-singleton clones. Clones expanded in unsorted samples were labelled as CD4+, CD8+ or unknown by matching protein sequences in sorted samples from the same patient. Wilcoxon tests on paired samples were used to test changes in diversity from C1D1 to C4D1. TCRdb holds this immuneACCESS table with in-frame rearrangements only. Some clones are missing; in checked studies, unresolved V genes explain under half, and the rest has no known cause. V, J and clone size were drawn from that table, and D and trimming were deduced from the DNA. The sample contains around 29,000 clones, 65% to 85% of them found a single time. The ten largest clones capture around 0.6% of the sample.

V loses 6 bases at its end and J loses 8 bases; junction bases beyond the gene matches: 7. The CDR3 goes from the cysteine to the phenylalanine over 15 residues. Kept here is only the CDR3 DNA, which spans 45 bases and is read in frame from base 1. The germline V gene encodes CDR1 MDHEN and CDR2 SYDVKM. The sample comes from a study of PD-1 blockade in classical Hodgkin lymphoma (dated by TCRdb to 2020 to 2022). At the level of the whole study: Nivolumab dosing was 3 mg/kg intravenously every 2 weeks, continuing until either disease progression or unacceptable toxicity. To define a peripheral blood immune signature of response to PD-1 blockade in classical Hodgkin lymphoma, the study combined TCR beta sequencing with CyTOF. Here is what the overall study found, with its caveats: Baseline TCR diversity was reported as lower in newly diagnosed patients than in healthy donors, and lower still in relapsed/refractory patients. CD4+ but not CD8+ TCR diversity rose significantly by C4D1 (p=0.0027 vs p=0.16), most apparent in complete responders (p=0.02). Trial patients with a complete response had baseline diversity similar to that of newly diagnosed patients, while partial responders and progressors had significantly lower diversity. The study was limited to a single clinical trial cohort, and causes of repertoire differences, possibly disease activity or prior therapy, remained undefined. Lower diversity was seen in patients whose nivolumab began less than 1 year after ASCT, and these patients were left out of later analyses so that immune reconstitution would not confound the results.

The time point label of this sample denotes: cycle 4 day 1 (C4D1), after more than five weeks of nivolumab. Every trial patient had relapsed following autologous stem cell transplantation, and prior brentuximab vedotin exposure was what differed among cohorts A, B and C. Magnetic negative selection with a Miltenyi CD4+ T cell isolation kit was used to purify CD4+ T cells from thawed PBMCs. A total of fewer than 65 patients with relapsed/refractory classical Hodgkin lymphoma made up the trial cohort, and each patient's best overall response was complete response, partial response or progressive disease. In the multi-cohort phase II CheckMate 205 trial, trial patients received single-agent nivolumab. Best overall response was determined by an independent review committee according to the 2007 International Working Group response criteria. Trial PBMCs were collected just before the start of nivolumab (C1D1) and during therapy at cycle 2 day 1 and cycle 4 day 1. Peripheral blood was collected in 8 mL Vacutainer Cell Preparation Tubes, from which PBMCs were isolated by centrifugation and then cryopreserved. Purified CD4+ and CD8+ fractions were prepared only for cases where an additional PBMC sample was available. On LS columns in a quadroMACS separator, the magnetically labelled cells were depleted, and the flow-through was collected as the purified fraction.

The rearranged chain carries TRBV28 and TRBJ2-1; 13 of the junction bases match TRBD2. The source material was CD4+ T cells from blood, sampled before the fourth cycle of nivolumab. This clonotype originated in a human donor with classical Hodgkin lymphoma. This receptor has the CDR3 CASRPGTSGEDEQFF. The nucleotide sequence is TGTGCCAGCAGGCCGGGGACTAGCGGGGAGGATGAGCAGTTCTTC. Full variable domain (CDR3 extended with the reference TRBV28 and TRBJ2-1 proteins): DVKVTQSSRYLVKRTGEKVFLECVQDMDHENMFWYRQDPGLGLRLIYFSYDVKMKEKGDIPEGYSVSREKKERFSLILESASTNQTSMYLCASRPGTSGEDEQFFGPGTRLTVL.